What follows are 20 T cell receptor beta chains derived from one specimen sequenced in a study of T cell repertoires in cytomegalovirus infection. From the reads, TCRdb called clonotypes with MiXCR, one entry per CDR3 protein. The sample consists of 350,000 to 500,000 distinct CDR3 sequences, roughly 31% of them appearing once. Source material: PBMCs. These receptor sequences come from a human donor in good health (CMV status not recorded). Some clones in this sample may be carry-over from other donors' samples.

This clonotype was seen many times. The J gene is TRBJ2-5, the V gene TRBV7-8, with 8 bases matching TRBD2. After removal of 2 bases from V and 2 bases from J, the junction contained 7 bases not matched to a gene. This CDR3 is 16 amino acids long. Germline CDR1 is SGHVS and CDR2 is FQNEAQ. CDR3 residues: CASSLIDSGVQETQYF. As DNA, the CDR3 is TGTGCCAGCAGCTTAATTGATAGCGGGGTGCAAGAGACCCAGTACTTC.

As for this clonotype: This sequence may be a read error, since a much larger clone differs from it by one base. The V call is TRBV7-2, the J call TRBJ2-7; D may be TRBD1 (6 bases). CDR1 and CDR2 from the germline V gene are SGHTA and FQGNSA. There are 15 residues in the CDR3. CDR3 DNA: TGTGACAGCAGCTTACTTCCAGGGGTGGCCTACGAGCAGTACTTC. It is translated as CDSSLLPGVAYEQYF.

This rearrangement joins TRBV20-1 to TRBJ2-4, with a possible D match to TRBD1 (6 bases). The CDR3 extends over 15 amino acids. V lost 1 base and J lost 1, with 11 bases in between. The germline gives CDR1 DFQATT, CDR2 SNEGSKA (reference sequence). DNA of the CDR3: TGCAGTGCTAGAGCAGGGGATGGGGCCAAAAACATTCAGTACTTC. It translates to CSARAGDGAKNIQYF.

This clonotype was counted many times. CDR3 sequence: CASSFGVVSYNEQFF. The CDR3 region has the DNA TGTGCCAGCAGTTTTGGGGTTGTCTCCTACAATGAGCAGTTCTTC. The chain is built from TRBV12-3 or TRBV12-4 and TRBJ2-1; D is unresolved. This CDR3 spans 15 amino acids. The germline V and J ends were trimmed by 3 bases and 0 bases, with 9 bases remaining between them.

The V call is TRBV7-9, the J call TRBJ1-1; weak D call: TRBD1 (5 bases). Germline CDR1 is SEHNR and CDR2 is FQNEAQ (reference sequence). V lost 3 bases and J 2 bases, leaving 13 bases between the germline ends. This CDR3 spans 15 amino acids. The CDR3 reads CASSFGTDVNTEAFF. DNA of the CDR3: TGTGCCAGCAGCTTCGGGACTGATGTTAACACTGAAGCTTTCTTT. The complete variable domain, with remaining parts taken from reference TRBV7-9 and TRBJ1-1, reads DTGVSQNPRHKITKRGQNVTFRCDPISEHNRLYWYRQTLGQGPEFLTYFQNEAQLEKSRLLSDRFSAERPKGSFSTLEIQRTEQGDSAMYLCASSFGTDVNTEAFFGQGTRLTVV.

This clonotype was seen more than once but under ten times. The CDR3: CASSTNPVQGAKLGADEQFF. CDR3 DNA: TGTGCCAGCAGTACTAACCCGGTACAGGGGGCTAAGCTTGGGGCGGATGAGCAGTTCTTC. The V gene is TRBV6-1, the J gene TRBJ2-1; 9 positions agree with TRBD1. The V gene's germline CDR1 is MNHNS and CDR2 SASEGT. CDR3 size: 20 residues. V lost 5 bases, J lost 8 bases, and 25 bases stayed unmatched.

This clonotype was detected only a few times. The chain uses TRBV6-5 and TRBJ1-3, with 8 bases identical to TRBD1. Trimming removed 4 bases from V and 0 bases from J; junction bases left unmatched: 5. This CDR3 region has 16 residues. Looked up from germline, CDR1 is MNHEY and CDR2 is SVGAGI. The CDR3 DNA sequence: TGTGCCAGCAGTTCCGGGACAGGTGACTCTGGAAACACCATATATTTT. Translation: CASSSGTGDSGNTIYF.

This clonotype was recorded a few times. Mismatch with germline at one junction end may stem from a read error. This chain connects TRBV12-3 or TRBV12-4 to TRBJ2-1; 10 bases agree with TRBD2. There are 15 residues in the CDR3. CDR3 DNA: TGTGCCAGCAGTGTAGCGGGGGGTACCTACAATGAGCAGTTCTTC. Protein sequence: CASSVAGGTYNEQFF.

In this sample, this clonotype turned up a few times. CDR3 bases: TGTGCCAGCAGTTACACCGGGACAGGGGGCCCCTACGAGCAGTACTTC. It yields the protein CASSYTGTGGPYEQYF. The V call is TRBV6-5, the J call TRBJ2-7; 12 nucleotides agree with TRBD1. Trimming took 2 bases from V and 2 from J; bases not matched to a gene: 4. Germline loops: CDR1 MNHEY, CDR2 SVGAGI. CDR3 length equals 16 residues.

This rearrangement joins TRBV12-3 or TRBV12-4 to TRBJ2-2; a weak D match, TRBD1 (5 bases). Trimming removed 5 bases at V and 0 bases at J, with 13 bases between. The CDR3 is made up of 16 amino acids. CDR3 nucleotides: TGTGCCAGCAGTAAACAGGTTCCCTCGAACACCGGGGAGCTGTTTTTT. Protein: CASSKQVPSNTGELFF.

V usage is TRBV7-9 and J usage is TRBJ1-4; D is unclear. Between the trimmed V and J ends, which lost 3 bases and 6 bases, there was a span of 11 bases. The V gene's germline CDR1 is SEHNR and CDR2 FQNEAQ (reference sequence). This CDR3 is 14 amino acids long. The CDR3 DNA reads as TGTGCCAGCAGCTTGCACACAAGGGATGAAAAACTGTTTTTT. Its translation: CASSLHTRDEKLFF.

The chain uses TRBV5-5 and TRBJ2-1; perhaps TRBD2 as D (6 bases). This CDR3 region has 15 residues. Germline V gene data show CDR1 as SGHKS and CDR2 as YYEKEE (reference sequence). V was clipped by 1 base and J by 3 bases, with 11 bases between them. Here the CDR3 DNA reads TGTGCCAGCAGCTTGTTGCGGGGAATCTACAATGAGCAGTTCTTC. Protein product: CASSLLRGIYNEQFF.

CDR3 protein: CATSTDRGWYEQYF. CDR3 DNA: TGTGCCACCAGCACGGACAGGGGGTGGTACGAGCAGTACTTC. The V and J genes are TRBV15 and TRBJ2-7, with TRBD1 identical over 10 bases. The CDR3 extends over 14 amino acids. V dropped 4 bases and J dropped 4; count of bases not matched to a gene: 4. Germline V gene sequence: CDR1 LNHNV, CDR2 YYDKDF (reference sequence).

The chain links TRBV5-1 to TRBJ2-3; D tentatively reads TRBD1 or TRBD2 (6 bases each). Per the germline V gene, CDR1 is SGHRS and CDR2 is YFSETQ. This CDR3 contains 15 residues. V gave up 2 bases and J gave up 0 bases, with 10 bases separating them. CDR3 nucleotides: TGCGCCAGCAGCTTAGGGGGGAGAAGCACAGATACGCAGTATTTT. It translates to CASSLGGRSTDTQYF.

The CDR3 loop is CASRPGVNTEAFF. The CDR3 region has the DNA TGTGCCAGCAGGCCTGGCGTGAACACTGAAGCTTTCTTT. The rearrangement uses TRBV7-9 and TRBJ1-1; D remains unclear. The V end was cut by 6 bases, the J end by 0 bases, with 8 bases between. Germline V lookup: CDR1 SEHNR, CDR2 FQNEAQ (reference sequence). The CDR3 covers 13 residues. Complete variable domain (other parts from reference TRBV7-9 and TRBJ1-1): DTGVSQNPRHKITKRGQNVTFRCDPISEHNRLYWYRQTLGQGPEFLTYFQNEAQLEKSRLLSDRFSAERPKGSFSTLEIQRTEQGDSAMYLCASRPGVNTEAFFGQGTRLTVV.

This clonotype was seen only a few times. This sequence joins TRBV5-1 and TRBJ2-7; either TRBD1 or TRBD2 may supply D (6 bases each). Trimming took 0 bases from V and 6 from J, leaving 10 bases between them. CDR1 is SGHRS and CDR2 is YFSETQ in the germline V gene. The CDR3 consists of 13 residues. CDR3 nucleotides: TGCGCCAGCAGCTTGGCGCCGGGGGCCGAGCAGTACTTC. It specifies CASSLAPGAEQYF.

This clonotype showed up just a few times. The CDR3 DNA sequence: TGTGCCATCAGCGATAACACTGAAGCTTTCTTT. It codes for CAISDNTEAFF. The chain combines TRBV10-3 with TRBJ1-1; D is unclear. Per the germline V gene, CDR1 is ENHRY and CDR2 is SYGVKD. The CDR3 runs 11 residues. Trimming removed 6 bases at V and 2 bases at J, with 4 bases between.

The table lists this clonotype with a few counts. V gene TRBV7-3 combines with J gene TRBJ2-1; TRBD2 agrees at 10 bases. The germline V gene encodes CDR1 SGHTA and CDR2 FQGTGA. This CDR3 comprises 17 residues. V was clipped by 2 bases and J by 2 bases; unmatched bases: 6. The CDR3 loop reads CASSLERGGLTYNEQFF. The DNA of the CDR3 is TGTGCCAGCAGCTTAGAGCGGGGGGGCCTGACCTACAATGAGCAGTTCTTC. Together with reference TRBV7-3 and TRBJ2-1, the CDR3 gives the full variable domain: GAGVSQTPSNKVTEKGKYVELRCDPISGHTALYWYRQSLGQGPEFLIYFQGTGAADDSGLPNDRFFAVRPEGSVSTLKIQRTERGDSAVYLCASSLERGGLTYNEQFFGPGTRLTVL.

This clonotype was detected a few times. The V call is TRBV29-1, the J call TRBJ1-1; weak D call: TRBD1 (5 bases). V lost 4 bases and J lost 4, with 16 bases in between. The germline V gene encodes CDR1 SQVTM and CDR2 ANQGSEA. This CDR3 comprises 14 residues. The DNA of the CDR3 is TGCAGCGTTGCCCGCGGGACTGGGGGCACTGAAGCTTTCTTT. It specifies CSVARGTGGTEAFF.

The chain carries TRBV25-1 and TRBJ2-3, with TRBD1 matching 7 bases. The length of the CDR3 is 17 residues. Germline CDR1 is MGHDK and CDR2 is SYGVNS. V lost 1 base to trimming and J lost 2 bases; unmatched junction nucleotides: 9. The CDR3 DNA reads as TGTGCCAGCAGTGAATGGGCCACAGGGGCTGTCACAGATACGCAGTATTTT. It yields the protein CASSEWATGAVTDTQYF.